This T cell receptor beta chain was documented in a study of cytomegalovirus exposure and HLA in healthy donors. General observations from the study: The study recorded about 160 TCR beta chains that were cytomegalovirus-associated. In the roughly 130 validation repertoires, a later analysis found that first-cohort TCR clusters tended to co-occur. Most TCR sequences were seen very rarely across donors, but some public TCRs occurred in many.

The CDR3 has 15 amino acids. From germline, CDR1 is SNHLY and CDR2 FYNNEI. The ends lost 6 bases at V and 4 bases at J; junction bases unmatched: 9. This clone was observed a handful of times. Antigen: not known. Profiling relied on immunoSEQ multiplex PCR, and the TCRdb table lists in-frame clones only, not all of them. Of about 140,000 clones listed, roughly 81% are singletons. V usage is TRBV2 and J usage is TRBJ1-2, with 9 positions matching TRBD1. Material: PBMCs. The clonotype comes from a woman aged 25 to 39 in good health and CMV-seronegative. CDR3 amino acids: CASSTGTGRPYGYTF. The CDR3 nucleotides read TGTGCCAGCAGCACCGGGACAGGGCGTCCCTATGGCTACACCTTC.